These 23 T cell receptor beta chains came from one sample sequenced in a study of blood T cells in healthy people across ages. A second 7 to 11 cycle PCR used barcoded and J-beta primers. TCRdb redid the calling of the 5' RACE reads with MiXCR, one entry per CDR3 protein. Here the sample spans about 1.4 million distinct CDR3 sequences, 59% being singletons. Sequencing was done on a sample of blood. The receptors originated from a man aged 18 to 30 in good health.

The chain recombines TRBV21-1 with TRBJ2-1; the table assigns TRBD2, which was not confirmed against the DNA. TRBV21-1 is reported as a pseudogene. The CDR3 spans 16 residues. The CDR3 coding sequence is TGTGCCAGCAGCAGGGGACTAGTACAGAATCTGAATGAGCAGTTCTTC. As protein: CASSRGLVQNLNEQFF.

V and J are TRBV21-1 and TRBJ1-2; the table's D gene call, TRBD1, was not cross checked with the DNA. TRBV21-1 counts as a pseudogene. The CDR3 extends over 14 amino acids. The CDR3 is CASILFRANYGYTF. The CDR3 DNA follows: TGTGCCAGCATCCTGTTCAGGGCGAACTATGGCTACACCTTC.

The CDR3 coding sequence is TGTGCCATCAGTGAAGTTTCCCTCGAGCGTGTGTCCTACGAGCAGTACTTC. The encoded protein is CAISEVSLERVSYEQYF. The J gene is TRBJ2-7, the V gene TRBV10-3; D gene uncertain. The CDR3 is 17 residues long. The germline V and J ends were trimmed by 3 bases and 1 base, with 19 bases remaining between them. Per the germline V gene, CDR1 is ENHRY and CDR2 is SYGVKD.

This CDR3 is CASSLGTSGTGTDTQYF. In nucleotides, the CDR3 is TGTGCCAGCAGCTTAGGGACTAGCGGCACCGGCACAGATACGCAGTATTTT. The chain employs TRBV7-8 and TRBJ2-3; 10 nucleotides agree with TRBD2. The CDR3 sequence is 17 residues long. V lost 1 base to trimming and J lost 1 base; unmatched junction nucleotides: 5. Per germline, CDR1 SGHVS and CDR2 FQNEAQ.

This clonotype was detected a few times. V gene TRBV2 combines with J gene TRBJ2-5; D is undetermined. The CDR3 has 14 residues. The germline CDR1 and CDR2 sequences are SNHLY and FYNNEI. Between the trimmed V and J ends, which lost 4 bases and 1 base, there was a span of 10 bases. CDR3 region: CASSVRVSQETQYF. The DNA for the CDR3 is TGTGCCAGCAGTGTAAGAGTTTCCCAAGAGACCCAGTACTTC.

This chain joins TRBV29-1 and TRBJ2-1; D remains ambiguous. CDR1 and CDR2 (germline): SQVTM, ANQGSEA. The CDR3 runs 14 residues. Trimming cost V 1 base and J 5 bases, with 12 bases left between them. As DNA, the CDR3 is TGCAGCGTTGAAGTACGAAGGCAGAACAATGAGCAGTTCTTC. Protein product: CSVEVRRQNNEQFF.

The V gene is TRBV20-1, the J gene TRBJ2-3; D is possibly TRBD1 (6 bases). Trimming removed 3 bases at V and 2 bases at J, with 9 bases between. The germline gives CDR1 DFQATT, CDR2 SNEGSKA (reference sequence). The CDR3 is made up of 13 amino acids. CDR3 DNA: TGCAGTGCTAGGGACAGTATCACAGATACGCAGTATTTT. It encodes CSARDSITDTQYF.

Only a few counts were recorded for this clonotype. J is TRBJ2-5 and V is TRBV12-3 or TRBV12-4; possibly TRBD1 for D (6 bases). V lost 7 bases, J lost 3 bases, and 9 bases lay in between. This CDR3 is 12 amino acids long. In nucleotides, the CDR3 is TGTGCCAGCACCTGGGACAAAGAGACCCAGTACTTC. Amino acids: CASTWDKETQYF.

V and J are TRBV4-3 and TRBJ2-3; no reliable D call. This CDR3 is 18 amino acids long. Trimming stripped 1 base from V and 0 bases from J, with 17 bases between. CDR1 and CDR2 (germline): LGHNA, YSLEER. In nucleotides, the CDR3 is TGCGCCAGCAGCCAAGTGTATAGGGTCGAGGTCAGCACAGATACGCAGTATTTT. Its translation is CASSQVYRVEVSTDTQYF.

V is TRBV20-1 and J is TRBJ2-1, with a weak D call TRBD2 (5 bases). The V gene lost 5 bases and the J gene lost 0 bases, with 11 bases spanning the gap. The V gene's germline CDR1 is DFQATT and CDR2 SNEGSKA (reference sequence). The CDR3 runs 14 residues. CDR3 DNA: TGCAGTGCTCCTACTAGGAACTCCTACAATGAGCAGTTCTTC. Its translation: CSAPTRNSYNEQFF.

V and J are TRBV7-2 and TRBJ1-6; D call uncertain. The germline CDR1 and CDR2 sequences are SGHTA and FQGNSA. The CDR3 sequence is 12 residues long. The V end lost 5 bases, the J end lost 14 bases, and 13 bases lay between the germline ends. The CDR3 DNA reads as TGTGCCAGCAGCGCGACGTCTCGGACCCTCCACTTT. This translates into CASSATSRTLHF.

There are a few counts of this clonotype. The chain is built from TRBV29-1 and TRBJ2-3; TRBD2 might be the D (6 bases). CDR3 length: 13 amino acids. V was shortened by 7 bases and J by 2 bases, with 13 bases between the two germline ends. Germline loops: CDR1 SQVTM, CDR2 ANQGSEA. The CDR3 is CSGGTLNTDTQYF. CDR3 sequence (DNA): TGCAGCGGTGGGACTTTGAACACAGATACGCAGTATTTT.

This chain connects TRBV5-1 to TRBJ1-1; tentatively, D is TRBD1 (5 bases). There are 14 residues in the CDR3. Germline CDR1 reads SGHRS; CDR2 reads YFSETQ. V was pared by 7 bases and J by 1 base, with 14 bases between. CDR3 region: CASGSPTENTEAFF. DNA of the CDR3: TGCGCCAGCGGTTCCCCGACAGAGAACACTGAAGCTTTCTTT.

J is TRBJ2-5 and V is TRBV6-2 or TRBV6-3, with a tentative D call TRBD1 (6 bases). Trimming took 6 bases from V and 1 from J, leaving 15 bases between them. The CDR3 has 15 residues. Germline V lookup: CDR1 MNHEY, CDR2 SVGEGT. CDR3 nucleotide sequence: TGTGCCAGCAGATTTGGACAGACCATCCAAGAGACCCAGTACTTC. This encodes CASRFGQTIQETQYF.

This clonotype was observed a few times. Here the CDR3 reads CASSQVGGNQPQHF. The DNA of the CDR3 is TGCGCCAGCAGCCAAGTCGGGGGGAATCAGCCCCAGCATTTT. This chain links TRBV4-1 with TRBJ1-5; D perhaps matches TRBD1 (5 bases). V shed 1 base and J shed 4 bases, with 8 bases lying between them. Germline CDR1 MGHRA, CDR2 YSYEKL. This CDR3 has 14 residues.

In its sample, this clonotype was seen a few times. The chain employs TRBV29-1 and TRBJ2-7; D assignment may be TRBD1 or TRBD2 (6 bases each). The V gene lost 5 bases and the J gene lost 4 bases, with 18 bases spanning the gap. Per germline, CDR1 SQVTM and CDR2 ANQGSEA. This CDR3 spans 14 amino acids. For the CDR3, the DNA is TGCAGCGTTAGAGGGGACGGGGGCGTTTACGAGCAGTACTTC. The encoded protein is CSVRGDGGVYEQYF.

V usage is TRBV7-9 and J usage is TRBJ2-5; perhaps TRBD1 as D (6 bases). The tail of the sequence fits TRBJ2-7 better, so the J call may be wrong. Per germline, CDR1 SEHNR and CDR2 FQNEAQ (reference sequence). This CDR3 is built from 14 residues. CDR3 protein: CASSFWDKYYEQYF. The CDR3 DNA follows: TGTGCCAGCAGCTTTTGGGACAAATACTACGAGCAGTACTTC.

The chain joins TRBV4-1 to TRBJ2-7, with 7 bases lining up with TRBD2. Losses at the gene ends were 0 bases for V and 0 bases for J; bases not matched to a gene: 5. Germline lookup yields CDR1 MGHRA and CDR2 YSYEKL. This CDR3 is built from 16 residues. This CDR3 reads CASSQETSTVSYEQYF. CDR3 coding DNA: TGCGCCAGCAGCCAAGAGACTAGCACTGTCTCCTACGAGCAGTACTTC.

This clonotype appeared a few times. The chain couples TRBV6-2 or TRBV6-3 to TRBJ1-1; unclear D gene. The CDR3 covers 12 residues. CDR1 is MNHEY, CDR2 SVGEGT, per germline. V lost 6 bases, J lost 11 bases, and 16 bases lay in between. In nucleotides, the CDR3 is TGTGCCAGCAGACGACCTGAGACTTCTGCTTTCTTT. It is translated as CASRRPETSAFF.

This clonotype was found many times. CDR3 coding DNA: TGCGCCAGCAGCTTGGAGGCGGGAGGGCTCAATGAGCAGTTCTTC. Encoded protein: CASSLEAGGLNEQFF. The chain has TRBV5-1 and TRBJ2-1, with 9 bases that match TRBD2. V shed 0 bases, J shed 6 bases, and the junction held 4 bases outside the gene matches. Germline CDR1 reads SGHRS; CDR2 reads YFSETQ. The CDR3 covers 15 residues.

This clonotype was picked up a small number of times. The chain recombines TRBV29-1 with TRBJ2-3, with TRBD2 matching over 7 bases. CDR1 and CDR2 from the germline V gene are SQVTM and ANQGSEA. The ends lost 1 base at V and 1 base at J; junction bases unmatched: 2. The CDR3 is made up of 14 amino acids. CDR3 loop: CSVEGGLRTDTQYF. Written as DNA, the CDR3 is TGCAGCGTTGAAGGGGGACTACGCACAGATACGCAGTATTTT.

The chain uses TRBV9 and TRBJ1-1; 7 bases align to TRBD1. The V gene's germline CDR1 is SGDLS and CDR2 YYNGEE. CDR3 length: 15 amino acids. Trimming removed 0 bases from V and 2 bases from J; junction bases left unmatched: 4. CDR3 nucleotides: TGTGCCAGCAGCGTAGCCGGGACAGCTAACACTGAAGCTTTCTTT. Protein sequence: CASSVAGTANTEAFF.

The V gene is TRBV20-1, the J gene TRBJ2-3; D is unclear. Trimming removed 6 bases from V and 0 bases from J, with 22 bases in between. From germline, CDR1 is DFQATT and CDR2 SNEGSKA (reference sequence). The CDR3 sequence is 17 residues long. The CDR3 DNA reads as TGCAGTGCCCCCGGCTCGGGTATTTCTGGGAGCACAGATACGCAGTATTTT. Translating gives CSAPGSGISGSTDTQYF.